Given below is one TCR beta chain in context. Its antigen remains unidentified. Within one base of it there is no much larger clone, and no base qualities were kept. The CDR3 holds 17 amino acids from the cysteine to the phenylalanine. The only DNA kept is the CDR3, 51 bases in frame from the first base. Relative to germline, V is missing 7 bases and J is missing 3 bases, with 14 bases of the junction outside any gene match. CDR1 and CDR2 (MDHEN, SYDVKM) derive from the germline V gene. The entry originates in a study of blood T cell repertoires in COVID-19 (dated by TCRdb to 2020 to 2021). Describing the broader study: The collaborator samples originated in the United States, Italy and Spain and spanned the acute and convalescent phases of COVID-19. The samples were drawn from two sources: the first 160 participants of the ongoing ImmuneRACE study, and 1,254 subjects contributed by 6 global collaborators. The material from the prospective study consisted of cDNA or gDNA derived from T cells, B-cell-depleted T cells, or PBMCs. A de-identified subject ID, COVID-19 status, age in years and sex were almost always included in the sample metadata. Subjects who had been exposed to COVID-19, were actively infected with it, or had recovered from it provided the deeply sampled blood TCRbeta repertoires that made up the dataset. The repertoires were released in a freely available public database intended as a resource for research on the immune response to SARS-CoV-2. Where HLA class I and class II types were available, the types were taken from metadata supplied by the sample provider, not from assay-based typing.

One collaborating source in Seattle enrolled patients during active infection and followed them longitudinally through the course of disease. Each collaborating institution followed its own protocols to collect whole blood in K2EDTA tubes. For TCRbeta analysis, collaborator samples were shipped as frozen whole blood, as isolated PBMCs, or as DNA extracted from either sample type. General study outcomes and caveats: The amount of clinical and demographic metadata varied by source and participant and was provided uncurated.

TCRbeta CDR3 regions were amplified from genomic DNA using the immunoSEQ Assay, a bias-controlled multiplex PCR. The original pipeline was this. The number of nucleated cells in each sample was estimated by amplification of reference gene primers within the assay. To quantify the absolute abundance of each unique TCRbeta CDR3 rearrangement, sequence reads were collapsed and filtered. For each sample, productive Simpson clonality was calculated as the square root of Simpson's diversity index over productive rearrangements. TCRdb stores this immuneACCESS table with in-frame sequences only. Part of the clones is absent; in the studies checked, under half of the shortfall reflects unresolved V genes, and no reason is known for the rest. V, J and clone size reflect that table, while D and trimming were determined from the DNA. Recorded for this sample are around 310,000 clones; around 90% of them occurred a single time. The ten most abundant clones make up around 0.97% of the sample.

This sequence was found in a middle-aged woman with COVID-19, enrolled during active disease. The rearrangement combines TRBV28 with TRBJ2-1; the junction holds 8 bases that match TRBD2. Sequencing was carried out using peripheral blood. The DNA reads as follows: TGTGCCAGCACCCACTATCTGGCGGGAGGCGTCTACAATGAGCAGTTCTTC. Translated, this gives CASTHYLAGGVYNEQFF.